One and the same sample provided the 21 T cell receptor beta chains below, sequenced in a study of T cell responses to AZD1222 COVID-19 vaccine. Clones were read by immunoSEQ multiplex PCR, and TCRdb kept only the in-frame ones, dropping some. The data contain around 110,000 clones, 80% to 90% of them singletons. The sample consisted of peripheral blood, taken on day 0 of MenACWY control vaccination. These receptors were obtained from an adult in good health.

For the CDR3, the DNA is TGTGCCAGCTCACCACCGGGGGTTTCCAATCAGCCCCAGCATTTT. This gives the protein CASSPPGVSNQPQHF. J is TRBJ1-5 and V is TRBV18; perhaps TRBD1 as D (5 bases). This CDR3 comprises 15 residues. The germline V gene has CDR1 KGHSH and CDR2 LQKENI. Trimming removed 0 bases at V and 3 bases at J, with 9 bases between.

The gene calls are TRBV5-1 and TRBJ1-4; 9 bases are shared with TRBD1. J gave up 7 bases and V 5 bases, and 9 bases lay outside the gene matches. Germline loops: CDR1 SGHRS, CDR2 YFSETQ. The CDR3 extends over 15 amino acids. CDR3 residues: CASSLQGAVGEKLFF. CDR3 in DNA: TGCGCCAGCAGTCTACAGGGGGCAGTCGGTGAAAAACTGTTTTTT. The whole variable domain, remainder taken from reference TRBV5-1 and TRBJ1-4, is KAGVTQTPRYLIKTRGQQVTLSCSPISGHRSVSWYQQTPGQGLQFLFEYFSETQRNKGNFPGRFSGRQFSNSRSEMNVSTLELGDSALYLCASSLQGAVGEKLFFGSGTQLSVL.

The chain carries TRBV7-9 and TRBJ1-1, with D perhaps matching TRBD1 (6 bases). This CDR3 has 14 residues. Germline V CDR1 and CDR2: SEHNR, FQNEAQ (reference sequence). The V gene lost 4 bases and the J gene lost 11 bases, with 20 bases spanning the gap. DNA for the CDR3: TGTGCCAGCAGCTCCGCGGAGGCACGGGGGCTGGCTTTCTTT. Translating gives CASSSAEARGLAFF.

This clone was seen more than once but under ten times. The J gene is TRBJ1-5, the V gene TRBV18; D is undetermined. Between the trimmed V and J ends, which lost 1 base and 3 bases, there was a span of 7 bases. The CDR3 contains 14 residues. Per germline, CDR1 KGHSH and CDR2 LQKENI. The CDR3 here is CASSPRKVNQPQHF. The CDR3 region has the DNA TGTGCCAGCTCACCACGTAAGGTCAATCAGCCCCAGCATTTT.

This chain links TRBV6-6 with TRBJ2-7; D might be TRBD2 (7 bases). Trimming removed 6 bases from V and 0 bases from J, with 15 bases in between. Germline V gene data show CDR1 as MNHNY and CDR2 as SVGAGI (reference sequence). The length of the CDR3 is 15 residues. The CDR3 nucleotides are TGTGCCAGCAGCAAACAGGGACTAAGCTCCTACGAGCAGTACTTC. It codes for CASSKQGLSSYEQYF.

The gene calls are TRBV12-3 or TRBV12-4 and TRBJ1-1, with D unresolved. Trimming removed 6 bases at V and 0 bases at J, with 2 bases between. This CDR3 spans 11 amino acids. This CDR3 reads CASRVNTEAFF. The DNA of the CDR3 is TGTGCCAGCAGGGTGAACACTGAAGCTTTCTTT.

This rearrangement joins TRBV5-1 to TRBJ2-3, with TRBD2 identical over 11 bases. V lost 3 bases to trimming and J lost 4 bases; unmatched junction nucleotides: 10. Germline lookup yields CDR1 SGHRS and CDR2 YFSETQ. CDR3 length: 17 residues. This CDR3 reads CASSSTLSGGAADTQYF. In DNA form, the CDR3 reads TGCGCCAGCAGCTCTACCCTTAGCGGGGGGGCCGCAGATACGCAGTATTTT.

This clone was detected once. This chain joins TRBV5-1 and TRBJ2-1; 9 bases match TRBD2. CDR3 length: 15 amino acids. V dropped 0 bases and J dropped 6; count of bases not matched to a gene: 4. CDR1 and CDR2 from the germline V gene are SGHRS and YFSETQ. The CDR3 protein is CASSLGLAEANEQFF. Written as DNA, the CDR3 is TGCGCCAGCAGCTTGGGACTAGCGGAAGCCAATGAGCAGTTCTTC.

The chain uses TRBV19 and TRBJ2-7; 10 bases are shared with TRBD1. With V trimmed by 5 bases and J by 3 bases, 4 bases remained unmatched. From germline, CDR1 is LNHDA and CDR2 SQIVND (reference sequence). This CDR3 has 14 amino acids. This CDR3 reads CASSFGQGGYEQYF. The CDR3, as DNA: TGTGCCAGTAGTTTCGGACAGGGGGGCTACGAGCAGTACTTC.

V gene TRBV5-8 combines with J gene TRBJ2-1; 11 bases are a match to TRBD1. The length of the CDR3 is 15 residues. V lost 3 bases to trimming and J lost 6 bases; unmatched junction nucleotides: 5. The germline V gene encodes CDR1 SGHTS and CDR2 YDEGEE. DNA of the CDR3: TGTGCCAGCAGCTACTGGACAGGGGGCATCAATGAGCAGTTCTTC. Amino acids: CASSYWTGGINEQFF.

The J gene is TRBJ1-4, the V gene TRBV5-4, with D possibly being TRBD1 (5 bases). CDR3 length: 14 amino acids. The V end lost 0 bases, the J end lost 13 bases, and 16 bases lay between the germline ends. The germline CDR1 and CDR2 sequences are SGHNT and YYREEE (reference sequence). The DNA for the CDR3 is TGTGCCAGCAGCTTGGCCGAGGGGAGGGGAGGACTGTTTTTT. Translation gives CASSLAEGRGGLFF. The whole variable domain, remainder taken from reference TRBV5-4 and TRBJ1-4, is ETGVTQSPTHLIKTRGQQVTLRCSSQSGHNTVSWYQQALGQGPQFIFQYYREEENGRGNFPPRFSGLQFPNYSSELNVNALELDDSALYLCASSLAEGRGGLFFGSGTQLSVL.

V gene TRBV7-3 combines with J gene TRBJ2-3; TRBD2 might be the D (6 bases). Germline V gives CDR1 SGHTA, CDR2 FQGTGA. V was shortened by 3 bases and J by 1 base, with 8 bases between the two germline ends. This CDR3 has 14 residues. CDR3 protein: CASSFGGGTDTQYF. The CDR3 DNA is TGTGCCAGCAGCTTCGGCGGGGGCACAGATACGCAGTATTTT.

The chain joins TRBV7-2 to TRBJ1-5; 7 positions agree with TRBD1. CDR1 SGHTA and CDR2 FQGNSA come from the germline V gene. This CDR3 is 15 amino acids long. V dropped 2 bases and J dropped 5; count of bases not matched to a gene: 6. The CDR3 DNA reads TGTGCCAGCAGCTTATCGGGGGACAGTTATCAGCCCCAGCATTTT. It encodes CASSLSGDSYQPQHF. Filled out from reference TRBV7-2 and TRBJ1-5, the complete variable domain reads GAGVSQSPSNKVTEKGKDVELRCDPISGHTALYWYRQSLGQGLEFLIYFQGNSAPDKSGLPSDRFSAERTGGSVSTLTIQRTQQEDSAVYLCASSLSGDSYQPQHFGDGTRLSIL.

V and J are TRBV5-1 and TRBJ2-3; TRBD2 agrees at 7 bases. The germline V gene encodes CDR1 SGHRS and CDR2 YFSETQ. The CDR3 totals 13 residues. V trimming: 5 bases; J trimming: 14 bases; junction bases outside the gene matches: 14. CDR3 loop: CASSQSGALGAYF. CDR3 in DNA: TGCGCCAGCAGTCAAAGCGGGGCCCTAGGGGCGTATTTT. The whole variable domain, remainder taken from reference TRBV5-1 and TRBJ2-3, is KAGVTQTPRYLIKTRGQQVTLSCSPISGHRSVSWYQQTPGQGLQFLFEYFSETQRNKGNFPGRFSGRQFSNSRSEMNVSTLELGDSALYLCASSQSGALGAYFGPGTRLTVL.

The chain uses TRBV14 and TRBJ1-3; the D is unclear. Germline V gene lookup returns CDR1 SGHDN and CDR2 FVKESK. The V gene lost 5 bases and the J gene lost 5 bases, with 16 bases spanning the gap. This CDR3 is 15 amino acids long. CDR3 protein: CASSLQVGSRNTIYF. The DNA of the CDR3 is TGTGCCAGCAGCTTACAAGTAGGCTCGAGAAACACCATATATTTT.

The chain employs TRBV19 and TRBJ2-1; a possible D gene is TRBD1 (5 bases). The germline V gene has CDR1 LNHDA and CDR2 SQIVND (reference sequence). This CDR3 has 14 residues. V was pared by 7 bases and J by 1 base, with 11 bases between. The CDR3 region is CASTDSPSYNEQFF. The DNA for the CDR3 is TGTGCCAGTACTGACAGTCCTTCCTACAATGAGCAGTTCTTC. Supplemented by reference TRBV19 and TRBJ2-1, the full variable domain reads DGGITQSPKYLFRKEGQNVTLSCEQNLNHDAMYWYRQDPGQGLRLIYYSQIVNDFQKGDIAEGYSVSREKKESFPLTVTSAQKNPTAFYLCASTDSPSYNEQFFGPGTRLTVL.

The rearrangement links TRBV6-4 to TRBJ2-1; D is unresolved. CDR1 is MRHNA and CDR2 is SNTAGT in the germline V gene. This CDR3 is built from 18 residues. Trimming removed 0 bases at V and 5 bases at J, with 20 bases between. CDR3: CASSDSFVLPDRHNEQFF. As DNA, the CDR3 is TGTGCCAGCAGTGACTCCTTCGTGTTGCCAGATCGGCACAATGAGCAGTTCTTC.

The J gene is TRBJ1-1, the V gene TRBV5-1; D is undetermined. The CDR3 runs to 14 residues. Germline V lookup: CDR1 SGHRS, CDR2 YFSETQ. Trimming pared 0 bases from V and 0 bases from J, leaving 6 bases between. CDR3 loop: CASSLDGMNTEAFF. The DNA for the CDR3 is TGCGCCAGCAGCTTGGACGGGATGAACACTGAAGCTTTCTTT.

The chain is built from TRBV7-3 and TRBJ2-2; D is perhaps TRBD1 (6 bases). V was pared by 6 bases and J by 3 bases, with 11 bases between. The germline V gene encodes CDR1 SGHTA and CDR2 FQGTGA. This CDR3 has 14 residues. The CDR3, as DNA: TGTGCCAGCAGACGGGACACCTACACCGGGGAGCTGTTTTTT. Translated: CASRRDTYTGELFF. The full variable domain, completed using reference TRBV7-3 and TRBJ2-2, is GAGVSQTPSNKVTEKGKYVELRCDPISGHTALYWYRQSLGQGPEFLIYFQGTGAADDSGLPNDRFFAVRPEGSVSTLKIQRTERGDSAVYLCASRRDTYTGELFFGEGSRLTVL.

The J gene is TRBJ1-6, the V gene TRBV5-6, with D uncertain. V was pared by 1 base and J by 3 bases, with 8 bases between. This CDR3 region has 15 residues. Per germline, CDR1 SGHDT and CDR2 YYEEEE. As DNA, the CDR3 is TGTGCCAGCAGCTTGCCAGGAGGCTATAATTCACCCCTCCACTTT. It codes for CASSLPGGYNSPLHF.

V and J are TRBV19 and TRBJ2-2; either TRBD1 or TRBD2 may supply D (6 bases each). Trimming shortened V by 3 bases and J by 7 bases, and 15 bases separated the two germline ends. CDR1 and CDR2 (germline): LNHDA, SQIVND (reference sequence). The CDR3 consists of 15 residues. The CDR3 DNA is TGTGCCAGTAGTATGGACGGGGGCGGAATCGGGGAGCTGTTTTTT. Translation: CASSMDGGGIGELFF.